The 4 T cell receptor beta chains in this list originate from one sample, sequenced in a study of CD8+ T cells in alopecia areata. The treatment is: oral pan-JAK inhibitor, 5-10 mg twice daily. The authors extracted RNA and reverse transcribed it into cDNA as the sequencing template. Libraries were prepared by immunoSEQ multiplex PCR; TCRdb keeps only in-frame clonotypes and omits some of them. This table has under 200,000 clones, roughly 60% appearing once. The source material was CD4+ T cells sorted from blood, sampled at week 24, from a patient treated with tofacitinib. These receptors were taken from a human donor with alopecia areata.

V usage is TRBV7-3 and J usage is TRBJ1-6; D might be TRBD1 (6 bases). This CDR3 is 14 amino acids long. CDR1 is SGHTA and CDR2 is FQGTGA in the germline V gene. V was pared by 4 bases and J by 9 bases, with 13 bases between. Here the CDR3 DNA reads TGTGCCAGCAGCTGGGGACAAAGCGGTTCACCCCTCCACTTT. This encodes CASSWGQSGSPLHF.

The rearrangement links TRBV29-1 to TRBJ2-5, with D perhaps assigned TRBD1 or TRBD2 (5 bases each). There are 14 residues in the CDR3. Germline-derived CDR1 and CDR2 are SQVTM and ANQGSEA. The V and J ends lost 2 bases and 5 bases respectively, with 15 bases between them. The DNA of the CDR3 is TGCAGCGTTGAAAATGGACTTGGGGCGGAGACCCAGTACTTC. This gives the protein CSVENGLGAETQYF.

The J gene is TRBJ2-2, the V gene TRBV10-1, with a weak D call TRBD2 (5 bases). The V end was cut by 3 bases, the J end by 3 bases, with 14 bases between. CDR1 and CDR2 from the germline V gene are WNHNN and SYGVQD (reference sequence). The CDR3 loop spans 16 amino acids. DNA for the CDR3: TGCGCCAGCAGTGAACGAGGCCGGGGAGACACCGGGGAGCTGTTTTTT. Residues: CASSERGRGDTGELFF.

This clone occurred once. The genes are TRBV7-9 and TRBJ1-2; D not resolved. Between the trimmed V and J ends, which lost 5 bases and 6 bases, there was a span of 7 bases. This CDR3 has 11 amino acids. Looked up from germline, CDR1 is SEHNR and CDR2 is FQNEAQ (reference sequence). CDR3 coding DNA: TGTGCCAGCAGCCCCGGCCATGGCTACACCTTC. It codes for CASSPGHGYTF.